This T cell receptor (beta chain) is drawn from a study of blood T cells in healthy people across ages. Germline loops: CDR1 SGHRS, CDR2 YFSETQ. The CDR3 covers 13 residues. Trimming removed 4 bases from V and 8 bases from J, with 15 bases in between. A second about 7 to 11 cycle PCR used barcoded and J-beta primers. Each CDR3 protein gets one entry after TCRdb re-called the 5' RACE reads with MiXCR. This table has roughly 1.5 million distinct CDR3 sequences, 40% to 45% appearing once. This clonotype has more than one count but fewer than ten. This chain uses TRBV5-1 with TRBJ1-2, with D unclear. This sequence originates from a woman between 18 and 30 years old in good health. Sequenced: blood. CDR3 in DNA: TGCGCCAGCAGCCAGCAGGCTACGTGGGGCTACACCTTC. It translates to CASSQQATWGYTF.